These 30 T cell receptor beta chains share one sample of origin, sequenced in a study of T-cell reconstitution after alpha-beta-depleted transplantation in children (dated by TCRdb to 2016 to 2017). The treatment or condition label, read with the paper, signifies: allogeneic hematopoietic cell transplantation with graft depleted of TCRalphabeta T cells and CD19 B cells. The library came from PCR. TCRdb names Illumina HiSeq 2500 as the instrument used. Molecular barcoding was employed in the preparation of TCR libraries, with unique molecular identifiers being used to normalize TCRbeta repertoire quantification. Starting from the raw public reads, TCRdb applied fastp trimming at Q25, assembled clones with MiXCR and retained in-frame beta chains. When rows share a CDR3 protein, they turn into one entry using the most common DNA and genes. The sample table shows tens of thousands of distinct CDR3 sequences, and 40% to 65% are seen once. The ten largest make up 35% to 40% of the sample.

Here the sequenced sample was peripheral blood, taken before TCRalphabeta/CD19-depleted stem cell transplant. The origin of the receptors is a boy under two years old with SCID, due to receive a stem cell transplant.

This clonotype showed up just once. The J gene is TRBJ2-5, the V gene TRBV5-6, with D unclear. Germline V CDR1 and CDR2: SGHDT, YYEEEE. V was trimmed by 2 bases and J by 1 base, leaving 6 bases between them. There are 13 residues in the CDR3. CDR3 DNA: TGTGCCAGCAGCTTCAGAGCCCAAGAGACCCAGTACTTC. Its translation: CASSFRAQETQYF.

This clonotype was picked up many times. J is TRBJ2-1 and V is TRBV19; TRBD1 might be the D (5 bases). The CDR3 covers 16 residues. Between the trimmed V and J ends, which lost 8 bases and 2 bases, there was a span of 19 bases. CDR1 is LNHDA, CDR2 SQIVND, per germline (reference sequence). The CDR3 DNA sequence: TGTGCCAGTCATAAAGGGGCACTCGAAACCTACAATGAGCAGTTCTTC. Amino acids: CASHKGALETYNEQFF.

The rearrangement uses TRBV6-1 and TRBJ2-5, with 8 nucleotides matching TRBD2. The trim removed 8 bases at V and 2 bases at J, leaving 4 bases unmatched. Germline lookup yields CDR1 MNHNS and CDR2 SASEGT. The CDR3 runs 13 residues. DNA for the CDR3: TGTGCCAGCTTGGCTAGCGGGCAAGAGACCCAGTACTTC. Amino acid sequence: CASLASGQETQYF.

This clonotype was observed a handful of times. The chain couples TRBV5-1 to TRBJ2-2; 7 bases are shared with TRBD1. CDR3 size: 15 residues. With 4 bases clipped from V and 2 bases from J, the junction kept 5 bases outside the gene matches. The germline CDR1 and CDR2 sequences are SGHRS and YFSETQ. CDR3 sequence reads: CASSKGQQNTGELFF. CDR3 nucleotide sequence: TGCGCCAGCAGCAAGGGACAGCAAAACACCGGGGAGCTGTTTTTT.

This clonotype was picked up many times. The gene calls are TRBV29-1 and TRBJ2-7, with 7 bases that match TRBD2. This CDR3 has 9 amino acids. The germline CDR1 and CDR2 sequences are SQVTM and ANQGSEA. J was trimmed by 6 bases and V by 7 bases; bases with no gene match: 0. The CDR3 here is CSGGGEQYF. In DNA, the CDR3 is TGCAGCGGGGGGGGCGAGCAGTACTTC.

This chain connects TRBV6-2 or TRBV6-3 to TRBJ2-3; 7 bases match TRBD2. CDR1 is MNHEY and CDR2 is SVGEGT in the germline V gene. This CDR3 is built from 17 residues. The junction had 12 bases not matched to a gene; V was cut back by 4 bases and J by 2 bases. The CDR3 is CASSSRLARGFTDTQYF. The CDR3 bases are TGTGCCAGCAGTTCTCGACTAGCTCGAGGGTTCACAGATACGCAGTATTTT.

The chain employs TRBV29-1 and TRBJ1-5; no clear D. Germline V gives CDR1 SQVTM, CDR2 ANQGSEA. The CDR3 is 13 amino acids. V was shortened by 4 bases and J by 4 bases, with 11 bases between the two germline ends. The CDR3 spells CSVASSPNQPQHF. The CDR3 coding sequence is TGCAGCGTTGCGTCTTCCCCTAATCAGCCCCAGCATTTT.

CDR3 sequence (DNA): TGTGCCAGCAGCCACAGAGGAGAGCAGTACTTC. It encodes CASSHRGEQYF. The chain carries TRBV12-3 or TRBV12-4 and TRBJ2-7; the D is unclear. The CDR3 is made up of 11 amino acids. V was cut by 6 bases and J by 7 bases, with 10 bases left in between.

The genes are TRBV29-1 and TRBJ2-1, with 8 nucleotides matching TRBD1. Germline CDR1 is SQVTM and CDR2 is ANQGSEA. Trimming removed 7 bases from V and 8 bases from J; junction bases left unmatched: 7. CDR3 size: 12 residues. The CDR3 bases are TGCAGCGGGACAGGGATCGTCCATGAGCAGTTCTTC. It is translated as CSGTGIVHEQFF.

This clonotype was seen once. This sequence joins TRBV27 and TRBJ2-5; 8 bases fit TRBD1. The J call may be incorrect, as the DNA end agrees better with TRBJ2-7. The CDR3 covers 17 residues. Germline assignment: CDR1 MNHEY and CDR2 SMNVEV (reference sequence). CDR3 residues: CASSPSWTGFGSYEQYF. Here the CDR3 DNA reads TGTGCCAGCAGTCCCTCTTGGACAGGGTTCGGCTCCTACGAGCAGTACTTC.

This clonotype was seen a handful of times. The V and J genes are TRBV7-9 and TRBJ2-3; the D is unclear. Germline loops: CDR1 SEHNR, CDR2 FQNEAQ (reference sequence). Trimming stripped 3 bases from V and 2 bases from J, with 15 bases between. The CDR3 is 16 residues long. The CDR3 loop is CASSLNRASITDTQYF. The DNA for the CDR3 is TGTGCCAGCAGCTTGAACCGGGCCTCGATCACAGATACGCAGTATTTT.

The chain carries TRBV6-5 and TRBJ2-7; 7 bases match TRBD1. V gave up 6 bases and J gave up 6 bases; unmatched junction bases: 5. CDR1 is MNHEY and CDR2 is SVGAGI in the germline V gene. The CDR3 spans 12 residues. The CDR3 sequence: CASSPDRVEQYF. As DNA, the CDR3 is TGTGCCAGCAGCCCCGACAGGGTCGAGCAGTACTTC.

The chain combines TRBV20-1 with TRBJ2-3; 9 positions match TRBD2. CDR1 is DFQATT and CDR2 is SNEGSKA in the germline V gene (reference sequence). With V trimmed by 5 bases and J by 0 bases, 6 bases remained unmatched. This CDR3 is 15 amino acids long. The CDR3 protein is CSAYQTSGSTDTQYF. The CDR3 nucleotides are TGCAGTGCTTACCAGACTAGCGGCAGCACAGATACGCAGTATTTT.

The chain links TRBV4-2 to TRBJ2-3; possibly TRBD2 for D (6 bases). Looked up from germline, CDR1 is LGHNA and CDR2 is YNFKEQ. This CDR3 contains 16 residues. The V and J ends lost 2 bases and 2 bases respectively, with 14 bases between them. CDR3 sequence (DNA): TGTGCCAGCAGCCAATTACTAGCTAGTTCCACAGATACGCAGTATTTT. Its protein is CASSQLLASSTDTQYF.

The V and J genes are TRBV29-1 and TRBJ2-3; D ambiguous. Per germline, CDR1 SQVTM and CDR2 ANQGSEA. Trimming removed 4 bases from V and 0 bases from J, with 11 bases in between. The CDR3 is 14 amino acids. In DNA form, the CDR3 reads TGCAGCGTTGTCCCTTTCGCTAGCACAGATACGCAGTATTTT. It translates to CSVVPFASTDTQYF.

The V and J genes are TRBV5-1 and TRBJ1-1, with 8 bases that match TRBD1. Germline assignment: CDR1 SGHRS and CDR2 YFSETQ. The junction had 13 bases not matched to a gene; V was cut back by 4 bases and J by 11 bases. This CDR3 has 14 amino acids. The CDR3 bases are TGCGCCAGCAGCCCCTTGAGGGGACAGGACGTCGCTTTCTTT. Translation gives CASSPLRGQDVAFF. The whole variable domain, remainder taken from reference TRBV5-1 and TRBJ1-1, is KAGVTQTPRYLIKTRGQQVTLSCSPISGHRSVSWYQQTPGQGLQFLFEYFSETQRNKGNFPGRFSGRQFSNSRSEMNVSTLELGDSALYLCASSPLRGQDVAFFGQGTRLTVV.

The chain joins TRBV5-4 to TRBJ1-2; a weak D match, TRBD1 (5 bases). Trimming stripped 4 bases from V and 7 bases from J, with 17 bases between. CDR3 length: 14 amino acids. Germline V gene lookup returns CDR1 SGHNT and CDR2 YYREEE (reference sequence). CDR3 DNA sequence: TGTGCCAGCAGCCCCACGGGCAGGGAAAGTGGCTACACCTTC. Encoded protein: CASSPTGRESGYTF.

This clonotype was seen once. A much larger clone sits a single nucleotide away, making a read error possible. The chain links TRBV28 to TRBJ1-5; D remains unclear. Germline lookup yields CDR1 MDHEN and CDR2 SYDVKM. The CDR3 runs 14 residues. Trimming cost V 5 bases and J 11 bases, with 19 bases left between them. CDR3 nucleotide sequence: TGTGCCAGCAGTAAGAGATTCGCCGGGGAGGCCCAGCATTTT. This codes for CASSKRFAGEAQHF.

This clonotype has just one count. The V and J genes are TRBV29-1 and TRBJ1-5; D is undetermined. The CDR3 covers 11 residues. From germline, CDR1 is SQVTM and CDR2 ANQGSEA. Trimming removed 7 bases at V and 4 bases at J, with 8 bases between. CDR3 DNA sequence: TGCAGCGCCGGAGAAAATCAGCCCCAGCATTTT. Translated, it gives CSAGENQPQHF.

The V gene is TRBV2, the J gene TRBJ2-7; 7 bases are shared with TRBD2. Germline V CDR1 and CDR2: SNHLY, FYNNEI. The CDR3 sequence is 13 residues long. With V trimmed by 8 bases and J by 0 bases, 4 bases remained unmatched. This CDR3 is CASGRDYSYEQYF. The CDR3 DNA reads TGTGCCAGCGGCCGGGACTACTCCTACGAGCAGTACTTC.

V is TRBV7-9 and J is TRBJ2-7; either TRBD1 or TRBD2 may fit D (5 bases each). This CDR3 contains 15 residues. V was clipped by 6 bases and J by 5 bases, with 20 bases between them. Germline CDR1 is SEHNR and CDR2 is FQNEAQ (reference sequence). CDR3 in DNA: TGTGCCAGCAGTTACTCGGAGGCAGGGTTGAACGAGCAGTACTTC. Its translation: CASSYSEAGLNEQYF.

Only one count was recorded for this clonotype. The chain joins TRBV20-1 to TRBJ1-5; D is possibly TRBD1 (6 bases). This CDR3 contains 15 residues. Germline CDR1 and CDR2: DFQATT and SNEGSKA (reference sequence). V lost 5 bases and J 4 bases, leaving 18 bases between the germline ends. The CDR3 spells CSARRGWGLNQPQHF. The CDR3 DNA is TGCAGTGCTCGGCGAGGCTGGGGGCTAAATCAGCCCCAGCATTTT.

This clonotype has only a few counts. The rearrangement joins TRBV20-1 to TRBJ2-1, with TRBD2 matching 9 bases. The CDR3 loop spans 17 amino acids. Unmatched junction bases numbered 12, after V lost 3 bases and J lost 3 bases. Germline V gene lookup returns CDR1 DFQATT and CDR2 SNEGSKA (reference sequence). CDR3 sequence (DNA): TGCAGTGCTAGCCACAGGCCTAGCGGGAAAATCTACAATGAGCAGTTCTTC. Protein product: CSASHRPSGKIYNEQFF.

This clonotype was counted between two and nine times. This chain connects TRBV5-5 to TRBJ2-7; D is undetermined. Per the germline V gene, CDR1 is SGHKS and CDR2 is YYEKEE (reference sequence). Trimming took off 1 base at V and 2 bases at J, with 13 bases between the two ends. CDR3 length: 15 amino acids. CDR3 in amino acids: CASSLSLTFTYEQYF. DNA for the CDR3: TGTGCCAGCAGCTTGTCTTTGACATTTACCTACGAGCAGTACTTC.

The chain is built from TRBV7-2 and TRBJ1-3; 7 bases map to TRBD1. This CDR3 spans 15 amino acids. The germline gives CDR1 SGHTA, CDR2 FQGNSA. Unmatched junction bases numbered 2, after V lost 3 bases and J lost 0 bases. CDR3 DNA: TGTGCCAGCAGCTTCGACAGGGCCTCTGGAAACACCATATATTTT. Amino acids: CASSFDRASGNTIYF.

The chain couples TRBV6-2 or TRBV6-3 to TRBJ1-2; tentatively, D is TRBD1 (6 bases). The CDR3 has 14 residues. Germline loops: CDR1 MNHEY, CDR2 SVGEGT. Deletions cut 6 bases from V and 4 bases from J, with 15 bases between. CDR3 bases: TGTGCCAGCAGGGAAGAGGGGGATTCCTATGGCTACACCTTC. It is translated as CASREEGDSYGYTF.

V is TRBV25-1 and J is TRBJ2-7, with unresolved D. This CDR3 contains 11 residues. Germline assignment: CDR1 MGHDK and CDR2 SYGVNS. Trimming took 8 bases from V and 0 from J, leaving 5 bases between them. Here the CDR3 reads CASGNSYEQYF. In DNA form, the CDR3 reads TGTGCCAGCGGCAACTCCTACGAGCAGTACTTC.

This chain joins TRBV5-6 and TRBJ2-1; tentatively, D is TRBD2 (6 bases). Germline CDR1 reads SGHDT; CDR2 reads YYEEEE. V gave up 0 bases and J gave up 9 bases, with 16 bases separating them. This CDR3 has 15 residues. The CDR3 spells CASSLEISPEGEQFF. The CDR3 region has the DNA TGTGCCAGCAGCTTGGAAATAAGCCCGGAGGGTGAGCAGTTCTTC. Full variable domain (outside the CDR3, taken from reference TRBV5-6 and TRBJ2-1): DAGVTQSPTHLIKTRGQQVTLRCSPKSGHDTVSWYQQALGQGPQFIFQYYEEEERQRGNFPDRFSGHQFPNYSSELNVNALLLGDSALYLCASSLEISPEGEQFFGPGTRLTVL.

This chain links TRBV20-1 with TRBJ1-1, with D possibly matching TRBD1 (5 bases). The CDR3 is made up of 13 amino acids. The germline CDR1 and CDR2 sequences are DFQATT and SNEGSKA (reference sequence). V gave up 6 bases and J gave up 4 bases, with 15 bases separating them. In nucleotides, the CDR3 is TGCAGTGCCGGCAGGGTAGAAGGCACTGAAGCTTTCTTT. Translating gives CSAGRVEGTEAFF.

The chain is built from TRBV20-1 and TRBJ2-7; D remains ambiguous. Trimming shortened V by 2 bases and J by 2 bases, and 13 bases separated the two germline ends. Germline assignment: CDR1 DFQATT and CDR2 SNEGSKA (reference sequence). The CDR3 contains 14 residues. In DNA form, the CDR3 reads TGCAGTGCTAGACAGGACCCCACCACCTACGAGCAGTACTTC. Translation: CSARQDPTTYEQYF.